The 30 T cell receptor beta chains given below trace back to one sample, sequenced in a study of cytomegalovirus exposure and HLA in healthy donors. This PCR relied on a set of 60 Vbeta primers and 13 Jbeta primers. Profiling relied on immunoSEQ multiplex PCR, and the TCRdb table lists in-frame clones only, not all of them. The sample contains a few hundred thousand clones, 60% to 80% of which appear only once. Sequencing used PBMCs. These receptors all come from a man aged 18-30 years in good health and CMV-seronegative.

V and J are TRBV6-6 and TRBJ1-2; 7 bases match TRBD1. Germline-derived CDR1 and CDR2 are MNHNY and SVGAGI (reference sequence). The CDR3 sequence is 15 residues long. The V segment lost 2 bases and the J segment 7 bases; nucleotides outside the gene matches: 10. The CDR3 sequence is CASSYGGDSSSGYTF. The DNA for the CDR3 is TGTGCCAGCAGTTACGGCGGGGACAGTTCGTCTGGCTACACCTTC.

The CDR3 region is CASARDSKSYEQYF. The CDR3 nucleotides are TGTGCCAGCGCACGGGACAGTAAAAGCTACGAGCAGTACTTC. The rearrangement links TRBV19 to TRBJ2-7, with TRBD1 matching 7 bases. CDR1 is LNHDA and CDR2 is SQIVND in the germline V gene (reference sequence). The CDR3 has 14 amino acids. The J segment lost 3 bases and the V segment lost 9 bases, leaving 11 bases of the junction unmatched.

This clone was counted a single time. CDR3 residues: CASSLETGRWDEQFF. The CDR3 nucleotides are TGTGCCAGCAGCTTAGAGACAGGACGATGGGATGAGCAGTTCTTC. The chain has TRBV7-2 and TRBJ2-1; maybe TRBD1 (6 bases). CDR1 is SGHTA and CDR2 is FQGNSA in the germline V gene. The CDR3 covers 15 residues. Trimming removed 1 base at V and 8 bases at J, with 15 bases between.

The chain recombines TRBV11-3 with TRBJ2-2; possibly TRBD1 for D (6 bases). The CDR3 is 16 amino acids. The V end lost 7 bases, the J end lost 4 bases, and 19 bases lay between the germline ends. CDR1 is SGHNT and CDR2 is YENEEA in the germline V gene. The CDR3 spells CASTLTGIRATGELFF. In nucleotides, the CDR3 is TGTGCCAGCACCCTAACAGGGATACGAGCCACCGGGGAGCTGTTTTTT. Complete variable domain (other parts from reference TRBV11-3 and TRBJ2-2): EAGVVQSPRYKIIEKKQPVAFWCNPISGHNTLYWYLQNLGQGPELLIRYENEEAVDDSQLPKDRFSAERLKGVDSTLKIQPAELGDSAVYLCASTLTGIRATGELFFGEGSRLTVL.

The chain couples TRBV10-3 to TRBJ2-2; a possible D gene is TRBD1 (6 bases). There are 14 residues in the CDR3. Trimming removed 7 bases from V and 0 bases from J, with 9 bases in between. Germline V gives CDR1 ENHRY, CDR2 SYGVKD. CDR3 coding DNA: TGTGCCATCAAGGGGGAAGCGAACACCGGGGAGCTGTTTTTT. Translating gives CAIKGEANTGELFF.

This clone was counted only a few times. The junction departs from the called germline gene at one end, perhaps through a read error. The V gene is TRBV4-1, the J gene TRBJ1-1; tentative D call: TRBD1 (5 bases). The CDR3 length is 15 residues. Germline CDR1 reads MGHRA; CDR2 reads YSYEKL. CDR3 loop: CASSQGASGATEAFF. Written as DNA, the CDR3 is TGCGCCAGCAGTCAAGGGGCAAGCGGGGCCACTGAAGCTTTCTTT.

This rearrangement joins TRBV29-1 to TRBJ2-7; D is unresolved. Germline values: CDR1 SQVTM, CDR2 ANQGSEA. The V end lost 0 bases, the J end lost 2 bases, and 14 bases lay between the germline ends. The length of the CDR3 is 15 residues. This CDR3 reads CSVEEGADKTYEQYF. The DNA for the CDR3 is TGCAGCGTTGAAGAGGGCGCAGACAAGACCTACGAGCAGTACTTC.

The rearrangement joins TRBV7-3 to TRBJ2-2; the D gene is possibly TRBD1 (5 bases). Trimming took 2 bases from V and 0 from J, leaving 7 bases between them. This CDR3 is built from 15 residues. Germline V gives CDR1 SGHTA, CDR2 FQGTGA. The CDR3 coding sequence is TGTGCCAGCAGCTTACAGGGCCCGAACACCGGGGAGCTGTTTTTT. Its protein is CASSLQGPNTGELFF.

This chain uses TRBV19 with TRBJ2-2, with D hard to call. Germline CDR1 and CDR2: LNHDA and SQIVND (reference sequence). The CDR3 covers 15 residues. Trimming took 5 bases from V and 0 from J, leaving 10 bases between them. The CDR3 DNA sequence: TGTGCCAGTAGTTCAAACAGCCCGAACACCGGGGAGCTGTTTTTT. It specifies CASSSNSPNTGELFF.

The J gene is TRBJ2-7, the V gene TRBV4-1; D may be TRBD1 (6 bases). The CDR3 length is 15 residues. V was pared by 4 bases and J by 4 bases, with 17 bases between. CDR1 and CDR2 from the germline V gene are MGHRA and YSYEKL. The DNA of the CDR3 is TGCGCCAGCAGCCCTAGTACCGGGACACGTTACGAGCAGTACTTC. Residues: CASSPSTGTRYEQYF.

V is TRBV6-1 and J is TRBJ2-7; the match to TRBD1 covers 10 bases. The junction had 2 bases not matched to a gene; V was cut back by 1 base and J by 5 bases. Germline values: CDR1 MNHNS, CDR2 SASEGT. The CDR3 covers 14 residues. The CDR3: CASSEVGTGDEQYF. CDR3 nucleotides: TGTGCCAGCAGTGAAGTGGGGACAGGGGACGAGCAGTACTTC.

The V call is TRBV7-6, the J call TRBJ2-3, with D perhaps matching TRBD1 (5 bases). V was shortened by 5 bases and J by 10 bases, with 13 bases between the two germline ends. Looked up from germline, CDR1 is SGHVS and CDR2 is FNYEAQ. CDR3 length: 12 residues. CDR3 region: CASSPSLGAQYF. Here the CDR3 DNA reads TGTGCCAGCAGCCCCTCCTTAGGGGCGCAGTATTTT.

The sample holds a few counts of this clone. CDR3 sequence reads: CASSIEGGGRARNEQFF. CDR3 nucleotide sequence: TGTGCCAGTAGTATAGAGGGTGGCGGGAGGGCGAGGAATGAGCAGTTCTTC. This chain links TRBV19 with TRBJ2-1; the match to TRBD2 covers 9 bases. Trimming took 0 bases from V and 7 from J; bases not matched to a gene: 10. CDR1 is LNHDA and CDR2 is SQIVND in the germline V gene (reference sequence). The CDR3 spans 17 residues.

The CDR3 is CASNNRDYGYTF. Written as DNA, the CDR3 is TGTGCCAGCAATAACAGGGACTATGGCTACACCTTC. V and J are TRBV6-1 and TRBJ1-2; D is perhaps TRBD1 (6 bases). Trimming removed 7 bases from V and 3 bases from J, with 9 bases in between. The CDR3 is made up of 12 amino acids. CDR1 is MNHNS and CDR2 is SASEGT in the germline V gene.

The genes are TRBV30 and TRBJ1-6; D unclear. Germline CDR1 GTSNPN, CDR2 SVGIG (reference sequence). The CDR3 length is 16 residues. Trimming removed 0 bases at V and 7 bases at J, with 16 bases between. CDR3 amino acids: CAWSVGPTDGNSPLHF. The CDR3 DNA follows: TGTGCCTGGAGTGTCGGTCCTACAGATGGGAATTCACCCCTCCACTTT.

The chain has TRBV2 and TRBJ1-5; D is possibly TRBD1 (6 bases). Germline CDR1 reads SNHLY; CDR2 reads FYNNEI. The CDR3 is 13 amino acids. Trimming left V 7 bases short and J 4 bases short, with 11 bases between. In DNA, the CDR3 is TGTGCCAGCAAGTTACAGGGAAATCAGCCCCAGCATTTT. It codes for CASKLQGNQPQHF.

The chain recombines TRBV19 with TRBJ2-1; maybe TRBD2 (6 bases). Germline assignment: CDR1 LNHDA and CDR2 SQIVND (reference sequence). The CDR3 is 14 amino acids. V was cut by 5 bases and J by 5 bases, with 13 bases left in between. CDR3 nucleotides: TGTGCCAGTAGTTTCGGGACTGAAAACAATGAGCAGTTCTTC. Translated, it gives CASSFGTENNEQFF.

CDR3 residues: CASSPGQGRGERNEQYF. The DNA for the CDR3 is TGTGCCAGCAGCCCTGGACAGGGGCGAGGGGAAAGGAACGAGCAGTACTTC. The rearrangement joins TRBV5-4 to TRBJ2-7; TRBD1 matches 9 bases. The J segment lost 5 bases and the V segment lost 4 bases, leaving 16 bases of the junction unmatched. Looked up from germline, CDR1 is SGHNT and CDR2 is YYREEE (reference sequence). The CDR3 has 17 amino acids. Supplemented by reference TRBV5-4 and TRBJ2-7, the full variable domain reads ETGVTQSPTHLIKTRGQQVTLRCSSQSGHNTVSWYQQALGQGPQFIFQYYREEENGRGNFPPRFSGLQFPNYSSELNVNALELDDSALYLCASSPGQGRGERNEQYFGPGTRLTVT.

The rearrangement joins TRBV5-1 to TRBJ2-1; 10 bases are shared with TRBD1. V shed 4 bases, J shed 3 bases, and the junction held 4 bases outside the gene matches. The CDR3 is made up of 15 amino acids. Germline CDR1 SGHRS, CDR2 YFSETQ. Here the CDR3 reads CASSRDRGHYNEQFF. In DNA, the CDR3 is TGCGCCAGCAGCCGCGACAGGGGGCACTACAATGAGCAGTTCTTC.

The chain combines TRBV6-5 with TRBJ1-6, with TRBD1 matching 8 bases. Germline loops: CDR1 MNHEY, CDR2 SVGAGI. This CDR3 region has 15 residues. J gave up 7 bases and V 2 bases, and 4 bases lay outside the gene matches. The CDR3 DNA follows: TGTGCCAGCAGTTACCTCGGACAGGGAAATTCACCCCTCCACTTT. This encodes CASSYLGQGNSPLHF.

Concerning this clone itself: A read error may account for a junction end that differs from germline. The chain employs TRBV7-7 and TRBJ2-2, with 9 bases that match TRBD1. CDR1 is SSHAT, CDR2 FNYEAQ, per germline (reference sequence). This CDR3 is 15 amino acids long. In DNA, the CDR3 is TGTGCTAGCAGCTTGGACAGGGGGAACACCGGGGAGCTGTTTTTT. It yields the protein CASSLDRGNTGELFF.

V gene TRBV29-1 combines with J gene TRBJ2-5; tentative D call: TRBD1 (6 bases). CDR1 and CDR2 (germline): SQVTM, ANQGSEA. Trimming removed 3 bases from V and 3 bases from J, with 20 bases in between. The CDR3 covers 16 residues. The CDR3 spells CSVDQGYWWTEETQYF. The CDR3 nucleotides read TGCAGCGTTGATCAAGGGTATTGGTGGACAGAAGAGACCCAGTACTTC.

The chain uses TRBV14 and TRBJ1-4, with 8 bases lining up with TRBD1. CDR1 and CDR2 (germline): SGHDN, FVKESK. The CDR3 extends over 15 amino acids. Trimming at V came to 2 bases and at J to 8 bases, leaving 7 bases not matched to a gene. The CDR3 DNA follows: TGTGCCAGCAGCCAAATTCAGGGGGCGAACGAAAAACTGTTTTTT. This sequence encodes CASSQIQGANEKLFF. Combining the CDR3 with reference TRBV14 and TRBJ1-4 gives the whole variable domain EAGVTQFPSHSVIEKGQTVTLRCDPISGHDNLYWYRRVMGKEIKFLLHFVKESKQDESGMPNNRFLAERTGGTYSTLKVQPAELEDSGVYFCASSQIQGANEKLFFGSGTQLSVL.

This rearrangement joins TRBV18 to TRBJ1-5, with D possibly TRBD1 on 6 matching bases. This CDR3 region has 14 residues. The germline V and J ends were trimmed by 3 bases and 7 bases, with 13 bases remaining between them. From germline, CDR1 is KGHSH and CDR2 LQKENI. The CDR3 sequence: CASSPNPGEQPQHF. The CDR3 DNA reads TGTGCCAGCTCACCCAACCCAGGGGAACAGCCCCAGCATTTT.

The genes are TRBV19 and TRBJ1-6; 10 positions match TRBD1. This CDR3 comprises 13 residues. CDR1 and CDR2 from the germline V gene are LNHDA and SQIVND (reference sequence). Trimming removed 8 bases from V and 9 bases from J; junction bases left unmatched: 4. CDR3 sequence reads: CASRDRGGSPLHF. The DNA of the CDR3 is TGTGCCAGTCGGGACAGGGGAGGTTCACCCCTCCACTTT. The complete variable domain, with remaining parts taken from reference TRBV19 and TRBJ1-6, reads DGGITQSPKYLFRKEGQNVTLSCEQNLNHDAMYWYRQDPGQGLRLIYYSQIVNDFQKGDIAEGYSVSREKKESFPLTVTSAQKNPTAFYLCASRDRGGSPLHFGNGTRLTVT.

The chain recombines TRBV11-2 with TRBJ2-2; 12 nucleotides line up with TRBD2. This CDR3 has 16 amino acids. V lost 5 bases and J lost 4; bases outside the gene matches: 5. Germline CDR1 reads SGHAT; CDR2 reads FQNNGV. CDR3 loop: CASSPLGLAGTGELFF. CDR3 sequence (DNA): TGTGCCAGCAGCCCCCTGGGACTAGCGGGCACCGGGGAGCTGTTTTTT.

Concerning this clone: Because the CDR3's place on the DNA is in doubt, the DNA is left out and the CDR3 is given as listed by TCRdb. V usage is TRBV21-1 and J usage is TRBJ1-5; the tabulated D call, TRBD1, remains unverified against the DNA. TRBV21-1 is an annotated pseudogene. The length of the CDR3 is 17 amino acids, counting both ends. CDR3 sequence reads: CASSKTWGQGSNQPQHF.

The genes are TRBV6-6 and TRBJ2-3; 7 bases fit TRBD2. Unmatched junction bases numbered 4, after V lost 2 bases and J lost 2 bases. CDR3 length equals 15 residues. Germline CDR1 is MNHNY and CDR2 is SVGAGI (reference sequence). DNA for the CDR3: TGTGCCAGCAGTTACGGGGAGCGGGACACAGATACGCAGTATTTT. The encoded protein is CASSYGERDTDTQYF.

V is TRBV4-3 and J is TRBJ1-4; D uncertain. Germline CDR1 LGHNA, CDR2 YSLEER. V gave up 1 base and J gave up 8 bases, with 8 bases separating them. CDR3 size: 13 residues. The chain's CDR3 is CASSQGYEEKLFF. CDR3 DNA: TGCGCCAGCAGCCAAGGGTACGAGGAAAAACTGTTTTTT.

This clone was detected a few times. The rearrangement joins TRBV5-8 to TRBJ1-5; TRBD1 aligns across 7 bases. V gave up 4 bases and J gave up 6 bases; unmatched junction bases: 10. Germline CDR1 and CDR2: SGHTS and YDEGEE. This CDR3 region has 15 residues. The CDR3 DNA follows: TGTGCCAGCAGCCCAAATAACAGGGGCGGTCAGCCCCAGCATTTT. Translated, it gives CASSPNNRGGQPQHF.